The entry below gives a single T cell receptor beta chain sequence along with its context. V was pared by 0 bases and J by 4 bases, with 7 bases of the junction left unmatched. Germline V lookup: CDR1 SGHDT, CDR2 YYEEEE. There are 16 residues in the CDR3. Sequencing used immunoSEQ multiplex PCR; TCRdb keeps in-frame clones, though not all of them. The data contain approximately 300,000 clones, about 85% of them singletons. Before they entered the study, exposed participants had met a COVID-19 case within 2 weeks. The data derive from a study of blood T cell repertoires in COVID-19. As for the study in general: Sources were T cells, B-cell-depleted T cells, or PBMCs; the material itself was cDNA or gDNA.

The receptor was isolated from a young woman who had been exposed to COVID-19. Sequenced sample: PBMCs or T cells enriched from blood (not recorded which). The gene calls are TRBV5-6 and TRBJ2-5; 9 bases match TRBD1. The CDR3 region is CASSLEATGGRETQYF. CDR3 DNA sequence: TGTGCCAGCAGCTTGGAGGCGACAGGGGGTCGAGAGACCCAGTACTTC.